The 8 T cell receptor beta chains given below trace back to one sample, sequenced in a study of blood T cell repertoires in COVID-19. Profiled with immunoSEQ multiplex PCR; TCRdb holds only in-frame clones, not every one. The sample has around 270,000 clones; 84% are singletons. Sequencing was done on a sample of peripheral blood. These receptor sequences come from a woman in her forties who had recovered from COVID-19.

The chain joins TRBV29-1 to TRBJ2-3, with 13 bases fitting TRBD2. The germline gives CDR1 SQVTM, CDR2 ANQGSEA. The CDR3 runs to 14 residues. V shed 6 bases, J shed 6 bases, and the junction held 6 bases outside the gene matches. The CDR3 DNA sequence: TGCAGCGTCCAGACTAGCGGGGGGCCTGATACGCAGTATTTT. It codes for CSVQTSGGPDTQYF.

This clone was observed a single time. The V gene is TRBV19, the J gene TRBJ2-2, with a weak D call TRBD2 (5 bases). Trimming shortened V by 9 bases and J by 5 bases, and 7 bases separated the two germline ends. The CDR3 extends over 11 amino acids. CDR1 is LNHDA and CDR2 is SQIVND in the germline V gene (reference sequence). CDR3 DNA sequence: TGTGCCAGCAGAGGGACCGGGGAGCTGTTTTTT. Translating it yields CASRGTGELFF.

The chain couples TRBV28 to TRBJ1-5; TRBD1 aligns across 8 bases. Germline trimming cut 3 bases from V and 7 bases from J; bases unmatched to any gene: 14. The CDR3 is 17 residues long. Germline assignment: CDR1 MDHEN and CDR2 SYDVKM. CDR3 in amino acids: CASSLYARQGPRQPQHF. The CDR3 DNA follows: TGTGCCAGCAGTTTGTACGCAAGACAGGGGCCAAGACAGCCCCAGCATTTT.

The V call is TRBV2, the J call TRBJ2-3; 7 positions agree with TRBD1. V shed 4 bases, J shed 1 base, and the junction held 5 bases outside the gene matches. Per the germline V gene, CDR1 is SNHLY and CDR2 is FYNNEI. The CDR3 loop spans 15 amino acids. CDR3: CASSGEGARTDTQYF. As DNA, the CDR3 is TGTGCCAGCAGTGGAGAGGGGGCCCGCACAGATACGCAGTATTTT.

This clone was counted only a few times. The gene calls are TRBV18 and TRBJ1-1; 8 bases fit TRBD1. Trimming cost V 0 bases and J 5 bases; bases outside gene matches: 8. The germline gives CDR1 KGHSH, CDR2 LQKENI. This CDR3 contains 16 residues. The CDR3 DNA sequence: TGTGCCAGCTCACCACCTGGGGGACAGGAGGGAACTGAAGCTTTCTTT. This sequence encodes CASSPPGGQEGTEAFF.

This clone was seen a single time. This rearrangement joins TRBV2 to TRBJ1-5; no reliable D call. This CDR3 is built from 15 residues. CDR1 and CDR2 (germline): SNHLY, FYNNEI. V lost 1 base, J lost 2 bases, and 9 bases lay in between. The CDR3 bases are TGTGCCAGCAGTGAAGGTCGGAGGGGCAATCAGCCCCAGCATTTT. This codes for CASSEGRRGNQPQHF.

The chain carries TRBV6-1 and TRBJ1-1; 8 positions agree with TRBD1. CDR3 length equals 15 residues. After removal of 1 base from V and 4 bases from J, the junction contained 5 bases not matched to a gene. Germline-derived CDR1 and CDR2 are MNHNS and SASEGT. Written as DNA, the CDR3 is TGTGCCAGCAGTGAAGAGGGACAGGTTGTCACTGAAGCTTTCTTT. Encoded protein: CASSEEGQVVTEAFF.

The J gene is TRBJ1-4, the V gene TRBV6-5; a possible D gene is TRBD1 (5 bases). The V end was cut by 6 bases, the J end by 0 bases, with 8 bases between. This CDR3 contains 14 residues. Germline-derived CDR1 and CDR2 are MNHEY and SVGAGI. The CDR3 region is CASRGASTNEKLFF. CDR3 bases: TGTGCCAGCAGAGGGGCATCAACTAATGAAAAACTGTTTTTT.